The source of this T cell receptor (beta chain) is a study of beta chain features in type 1 diabetes (dated by TCRdb to between 2018 and 2020). Broadly, across the study: Patients and healthy donors did not differ in mean age, gender distribution, total cell number or subset yield. Across all samples, roughly 110,000,000 sorted cells were examined, and cell number per subset correlated strongly with RNA yield. The study compared the TCRB repertoires of sorted circulating CD4+ T cell subsets in recently diagnosed type 1 diabetes patients with those in matched healthy donors. Naive and central memory subsets were obtained from all 28 donors, but regulatory and stem cell-like memory subsets were isolated from only 8 patients and 8 healthy donors.

Overall study results and their limits: HLA sub-analyses involved small numbers of individuals, so any influence of HLA type on TCRB rearrangement remained unresolved. Type 1 diabetes patients showed a moderate but significant shortening of TCRB CDR3 length in all four CD4+ subsets. At VDJ recombination sites, patients with type 1 diabetes made fewer insertions and deleted more nucleotides, a pattern implying thymic rearrangement abnormalities. Sequencing cDNA rather than genomic DNA could over-represent highly expressing activated cells, although activation and CD3 levels did not differ between groups. Shorter templates might have been favored by PCR, but patient and control samples were amplified and corrected together, so both groups would have been affected equally by any skew. The naive, central memory and regulatory TCRB repertoires appeared to resemble one another more closely among patients than among healthy donors.

All of the isolated RNA was reverse transcribed with the High Capacity cDNA Reverse Transcription Kit, so expressed TCRB transcripts were sequenced. Naive, central memory and regulatory T cell samples underwent deep immunoSEQ sequencing, averaging about 3.57 million total reads per sample. Sorted cells were lysed in RLT buffer and RNA was extracted with DNase-treated RNeasy Micro or Mini kits, depending on cell number. Each cell subset was processed on its own to prevent cross-contamination, while patient and healthy donor samples were processed together. TCRB sequences were amplified from cDNA with the immunoSEQ multiplex PCR, producing 87-bp fragments spanning the CDR3 region. Sequencing of the amplicons was done on the Illumina HiSeq platform. The study's processing was this. PCR bias was corrected computationally using synthetic template baselines, and reads within Hamming distance 2 were collapsed, with unmergeable singletons discarded. By aligning reads against IMGT, V, D and J genes, CDR3 length, and insertions or deletions at six rearrangement sites were assigned. Within each subset, clonotype counts were normalized to sorted cell number, and only after that were true diversity and Gini coefficients computed with the tcR R package. The overlap coefficient, calculated on TCRB nucleotide sequences, was used to quantify repertoire sharing. Out-of-frame TCRB sequences from naive cells were analyzed as a proxy for the pre-selection repertoire. What TCRdb holds here is the immuneACCESS table cut down to in-frame rearrangements. Part of the clones is not present; checked against another copy, under half of the missing clones reflect an unresolved V gene, and the others are unexplained. The DNA was the basis for D and trimming; V, J and clone size are from that table. Here the sample has about 330,000 clones; 9.5% to 11% occur a single time. The leading ten clones occupy about 0.014% of the sample.

A single peripheral blood draw of 95 to 150 mL on average was collected from each donor into heparinised tubes. Naive, central memory, regulatory and stem cell-like memory CD4+ T cells were sorted on a BD FACSAria II using a panel including CD45RO, CCR7, CD25, CD127, CD95 and CD27. Every sorted population had a purity above 95%. Right away, PBMCs were isolated by Lymphoprep density gradient centrifugation and were stained directly, with no culture step. Samples were stained and sorted in pairs, with one healthy donor and one patient per experiment, so that batch effects were minimized. This clone was counted only a few times. What this receptor recognizes is not known. Base-call qualities are not available, and no considerably larger clone is one nucleotide away. The CDR3 goes from the cysteine to the phenylalanine over 13 residues. The DNA shown is the 39-base CDR3, in frame from base 1. CDR1 SQVTM and CDR2 ANQGSEA are derived from the germline V gene. Trimming removed 6 bases from V and 2 bases from J, leaving 13 bases between the germline ends.

The origin of this receptor is a woman aged 25 to 39 in good health. Sequenced input: naive CD4+ T cells from blood. The cell subset or site label of this sample denotes: true naive CD4+ T cells. The chain is encoded by TRBV29-1 joined to TRBJ2-5, with the D gene call left open. The CDR3 protein sequence reads: CSVGGVGQETQYF. The DNA sequence reads TGCAGCGTAGGCGGTGTCGGGCAAGAGACCCAGTACTTC.